This TCR beta chain stems from a study of cytomegalovirus exposure and HLA in healthy donors. Primers for the PCR totalled 60 Vbeta and 13 Jbeta. Sequencing was performed with immunoSEQ multiplex PCR; in TCRdb, only in-frame clones are kept and a portion is missing. The sample lists 200,000 to 250,000 clones, about 72% occurring once. CDR3 length equals 18 residues. Per the germline V gene, CDR1 is SGHAT and CDR2 is FQNNGV. Unmatched junction bases numbered 12, after V lost 4 bases and J lost 0 bases. The V call is TRBV11-2, the J call TRBJ2-3, with 8 positions matching TRBD2. The source material was PBMCs. The receptor comes from a male donor in good health and CMV-seronegative. CDR3 amino acids: CASSSPGGSGKSTDTQYF. The CDR3 DNA is TGTGCCAGCAGCTCTCCCGGGGGTAGCGGGAAGAGCACAGATACGCAGTATTTT.